A selection of T cell receptor beta chains follows, all from one sample in a study of spatial heterogeneity in lung cancer. MiXCR was run by TCRdb on the 5' RACE reads, yielding one entry per CDR3 protein. The repertoire includes over 5,000 distinct CDR3 sequences, about 15% of them detected once, and approximately 11% sits in the top ten. This material consisted of lung tumor tissue, taken at surgery. The receptors were gathered from a male donor with early-stage non-small cell lung cancer. Each CDR3 is given with its conserved first and last residue. A D gene is named only where the DNA matches it firmly. Size tells how often a clone was seen (once, few, many) or the class of an expanded clone, and some rows leave it out.

TRBJ2-3 15 - TRBV11-2 few TGTGCCAGCAGCTCACCGCTTGGGGGCAGAGATACGCAGTATTTT CASSSPLGGRDTQYF
TRBJ2-2 15 - TRBV11-2 medium-sized TGTGCCAGCAGCTTAGTCCTACAGGACGCCGGGGAGCTGTTTTTT CASSLVLQDAGELFF
TRBJ1-5 15 TRBD1 TRBV27 medium-sized TGTGCCAGCTGGGGCGGACAGGGCGGCAATCAGCCCCAGCATTTT CASWGGQGGNQPQHF
TRBJ2-1 13 - TRBV7-8 medium-sized TGTGCCAGCAGCTTAAGGCCCTACAATGAGCAGTTCTTC CASSLRPYNEQFF
TRBJ2-7 14 TRBD2 TRBV20-1 medium-sized TGCAGTGCTTTGCAGCGGGAGGGCCCTTACGAGCAGTACTTC CSALQREGPYEQYF
TRBJ2-1 15 TRBD1 TRBV7-3 many TGTGCCAGCAGCTTATGGGGGACAGAAGGTTATGAGCAGTTCTTC CASSLWGTEGYEQFF
TRBJ2-7 12 - TRBV28 few TGTGCCAGCAGTTTACAGGCCTACGAGCAGTACTTC CASSLQAYEQYF
TRBJ2-2 15 - TRBV7-9 medium-sized TGTGCCAGCAGCTTAGCTGACCTGAACACCGGGGAGCTGTTTTTT CASSLADLNTGELFF
TRBJ2-3 13 TRBD2 TRBV10-3 medium-sized TGTGCCATCAGTTCGGCCGGGAGGGATACGCAGTATTTT CAISSAGRDTQYF
TRBJ1-4 15 - TRBV7-6 medium-sized TGTGCCAGCAGCTTAACGGTCGGTTCGAATGAAAAACTGTTTTTT CASSLTVGSNEKLFF
TRBJ2-1 15 TRBD1 TRBV5-4 medium-sized TGTGCCAGCAGCCGCACCGGGACAGGACCCAATGAGCAGTTCTTC CASSRTGTGPNEQFF
TRBJ2-7 15 - TRBV27 medium-sized TGTGCCAGCAGTTTATCGGGGGCTAGGAGTCGCGAGCAGTACTTC CASSLSGARSREQYF
TRBJ1-2 12 - TRBV6-2/TRBV6-3 medium-sized TGTGCCAGCAGTTACTCGACCCGCGGCTACACCTTC CASSYSTRGYTF
TRBJ1-5 13 - TRBV18 few TGTGCCAGCTCACCCTTAGAGAATCAGCCCCAGCATTTT CASSPLENQPQHF
TRBJ2-7 13 - TRBV7-2 few TGTGCCAGCAGCTTATCATGGCGCTACGAGCAGTACTTC CASSLSWRYEQYF
TRBJ1-1 15 - TRBV30 many TGTGCCTGGAGTGGCGTAAAGGGTAAAAGGGCTGAAGCTTTCTTT CAWSGVKGKRAEAFF
TRBJ2-3 17 - TRBV7-9 medium-sized TGTGCCAGCAGCTTAGGGCGGGTGGCAGGCAGCACAGATACGCAGTATTTT CASSLGRVAGSTDTQYF
TRBJ1-4 16 TRBD1 TRBV3-1 medium-sized TGTGCCAGCAGCCCGGGACAGGGGATGATTAATGAAAAACTGTTTTTT CASSPGQGMINEKLFF
TRBJ2-1 13 - TRBV13 medium-sized TGTGCCAGCAGCCGTCGCGGGTGGCCTCCCCAGTTCTTC CASSRRGWPPQFF
TRBJ2-1 14 - TRBV12-3/TRBV12-4 medium-sized TGTGCCAGCAGTTTGGGTGGGTCCTACAATGAGCAGTTCTTC CASSLGGSYNEQFF
TRBJ2-7 14 TRBD1 TRBV7-9 medium-sized TGTGCCAGCAGCTCAGGGGGACAGAGCTACGAGCAGTACTTC CASSSGGQSYEQYF
TRBJ2-7 13 - TRBV5-6 medium-sized TGTGCCAGCAGCCCAATATCAGGGCGGGAGCAGTACTTC CASSPISGREQYF
TRBJ2-7 14 TRBD2 TRBV3-1 medium-sized TGTGCCAGCAGCCAAAACGGACTAGCGGGGGGCCAGTACTTC CASSQNGLAGGQYF
TRBJ2-1 15 TRBD2 TRBV7-2 - TGTGCCAGCAGCTTAAGCGGGGGACCCTACAATGAGCAGTTCTTC CASSLSGGPYNEQFF
TRBJ2-7 16 TRBD1 TRBV18 - TGTGCCAGCTCACCTTTTAACCGGGACAGGGGCCACGAGCAGTACTTC CASSPFNRDRGHEQYF
TRBJ1-2 13 - TRBV5-3 - TGTGCCAGACGCCAGACTGAGGGGTACGGCTACACCTTC CARRQTEGYGYTF
TRBJ2-2 16 TRBD1 TRBV7-8 medium-sized TGTGCCAGCAGCTTCCAGGGGGCCTCGAACACCGGGGAGCTGTTTTTT CASSFQGASNTGELFF
TRBJ1-5 13 - TRBV29-1 medium-sized TGCAGCGTTGCCGCACAGCCGAATCAGCCCCAGCATTTT CSVAAQPNQPQHF
TRBJ2-4 14 - TRBV7-2 - TGTGCCAGCAGCTTAACTGAAGCCAAAAACATTCAGTACTTC CASSLTEAKNIQYF
TRBJ1-5 15 - TRBV19 - TGTGCCAGTAGGACCAAGGCACAGAGCAATCAGCCCCAGCATTTT CASRTKAQSNQPQHF
TRBJ2-1 15 TRBD2 TRBV20-1 once TGCAGTGCTAGCTTAGGCGGGGGAGGTCACAATGAGCAGTTCTTC CSASLGGGGHNEQFF
TRBJ2-1 15 - TRBV27 many TGTGCCAGCAGTTTACAGACCCCGGGGGACAATGAGCAGTTCTTC CASSLQTPGDNEQFF
TRBJ2-5 14 - TRBV2 - TGTGCCATCGGAGGCAGGGGAACCCAAGAGACCCAGTACTTC CAIGGRGTQETQYF
TRBJ2-4 14 - TRBV20-1 medium-sized TGCAGTGCTAGAGATGGGGGGTACAAAAACATTCAGTACTTC CSARDGGYKNIQYF
TRBJ2-5 11 - TRBV29-1 medium-sized TGCAGCGTTGACCTCCAAGAGACCCAGTACTTC CSVDLQETQYF
TRBJ2-1 15 TRBD1 TRBV5-5 medium-sized TGTGCCAGCAGCTTTCCAGGGGGCGCGGACAATGAGCAGTTCTTC CASSFPGGADNEQFF
TRBJ2-7 17 TRBD2 TRBV30 - TGTGCCTGGAGTCACCCACTCAGCGGGGGGGCTCCCTACGAGCAGTACTTC CAWSHPLSGGAPYEQYF
TRBJ2-7 12 - TRBV7-6 medium-sized TGTGCCAGCAGCGACGACATATACGAGCAGTACTTC CASSDDIYEQYF
TRBJ2-3 12 - TRBV20-1 medium-sized TGCAGTGCTAGCGGGGGCACAGATACGCAGTATTTT CSASGGTDTQYF
TRBJ1-2 12 - TRBV2 medium-sized TGTGCCAGCAGATACAGCGCCGATGGCTACACCTTC CASRYSADGYTF
TRBJ2-1 15 - TRBV4-2 medium-sized TGTGCCAGCAGCCAAGCGGGCTTTATCGAAAATGAGCAGTTCTTC CASSQAGFIENEQFF
TRBJ2-1 13 - TRBV6-5 few TGTGCCAGCAGCCCCAGCGGAGGGAATGAGCAGTTCTTC CASSPSGGNEQFF